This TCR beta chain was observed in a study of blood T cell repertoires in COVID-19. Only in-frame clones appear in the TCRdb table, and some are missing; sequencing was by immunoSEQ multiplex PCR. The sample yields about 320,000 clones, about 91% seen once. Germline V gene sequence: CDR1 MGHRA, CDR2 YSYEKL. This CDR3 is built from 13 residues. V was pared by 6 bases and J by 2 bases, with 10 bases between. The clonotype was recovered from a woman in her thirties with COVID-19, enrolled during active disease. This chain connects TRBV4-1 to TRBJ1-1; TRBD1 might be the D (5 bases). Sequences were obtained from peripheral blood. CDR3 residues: CASSPRGNTEAFF. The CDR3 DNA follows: TGCGCCAGCAGTCCTAGGGGTAACACTGAAGCTTTCTTT.